The 10 T cell receptor beta chains presented below share a single source sample, sequenced in a study of spatial heterogeneity in lung cancer. One entry per CDR3 protein results from TCRdb running MiXCR on the 5' RACE reads. The sample lists roughly 8,000 distinct CDR3 sequences, approximately 5.4% occurring once. Time point reported: sample taken at primary tumor resection. The input material, whole RNA from tumor, nontumor lung or frozen PBMC, was sequenced unsorted. The sequencing here drew on PBMCs, taken at surgery. These receptors were collected from a male donor with early-stage non-small cell lung cancer.

This clonotype was observed many times. The chain joins TRBV7-9 to TRBJ2-1; no definite D call. CDR1 is SEHNR and CDR2 is FQNEAQ in the germline V gene (reference sequence). This CDR3 has 13 amino acids. Trimming removed 2 bases at V and 7 bases at J, with 9 bases between. The CDR3 here is CASSLKTVNEQFF. The CDR3 nucleotides read TGTGCCAGCAGCTTAAAGACGGTTAATGAGCAGTTCTTC.

This clonotype was seen repeatedly, ten times or more. The J gene is TRBJ2-6, the V gene TRBV27; the match to TRBD1 covers 10 bases. Per germline, CDR1 MNHEY and CDR2 SMNVEV (reference sequence). V shed 4 bases, J shed 0 bases, and the junction held 9 bases outside the gene matches. The CDR3 covers 19 residues. CDR3 nucleotide sequence: TGTGCCAGCAGTTCCGGGACAGGGGACTCTCACTCTGGGGCCAACGTCCTGACTTTC. This gives the protein CASSSGTGDSHSGANVLTF.

The chain carries TRBV20-1 and TRBJ2-7, with 7 bases lining up with TRBD2. Germline trimming cut 0 bases from V and 3 bases from J; bases unmatched to any gene: 5. The CDR3 is 14 residues long. Germline V gene lookup returns CDR1 DFQATT and CDR2 SNEGSKA (reference sequence). DNA of the CDR3: TGCAGTGCTAGAGATAGGGAGGGCCTCTACGAGCAGTACTTC. Translation: CSARDREGLYEQYF.

The chain links TRBV7-2 to TRBJ2-2, with a tentative D call TRBD1 (6 bases). This CDR3 is 16 amino acids long. CDR1 and CDR2 from the germline V gene are SGHTA and FQGNSA. The V end was cut by 5 bases, the J end by 0 bases, with 13 bases between. The CDR3 bases are TGTGCCAGCAGCCTCGGACAGCTCGCGAACACCGGGGAGCTGTTTTTT. Translating gives CASSLGQLANTGELFF. Full variable domain (rest looked up from reference TRBV7-2 and TRBJ2-2): GAGVSQSPSNKVTEKGKDVELRCDPISGHTALYWYRQSLGQGLEFLIYFQGNSAPDKSGLPSDRFSAERTGGSVSTLTIQRTQQEDSAVYLCASSLGQLANTGELFFGEGSRLTVL.

The J gene is TRBJ2-4, the V gene TRBV20-1; D may be TRBD2 (5 bases). The V end lost 5 bases, the J end lost 6 bases, and 14 bases lay between the germline ends. The CDR3 contains 13 residues. CDR1 is DFQATT and CDR2 is SNEGSKA in the germline V gene (reference sequence). Here the CDR3 DNA reads TGCAGTGCTGCAACGTCTGGGAGAAACATTCAGTACTTC. The encoded protein is CSAATSGRNIQYF.

This clonotype was seen repeatedly, ten times or more. The chain couples TRBV4-3 to TRBJ1-2; the D is unclear. Germline values: CDR1 LGHNA, CDR2 YSLEER. Trimming left V 0 bases short and J 3 bases short, with 11 bases between. The CDR3 sequence is 15 residues long. The CDR3 protein is CASSQDAASDYGYTF. DNA of the CDR3: TGCGCCAGCAGCCAAGATGCTGCGTCTGACTATGGCTACACCTTC.

This clonotype occurred many times. The chain carries TRBV28 and TRBJ2-1; 10 bases align to TRBD2. The CDR3 sequence is 17 residues long. Germline trimming cut 4 bases from V and 2 bases from J; bases unmatched to any gene: 8. Germline-derived CDR1 and CDR2 are MDHEN and SYDVKM. DNA of the CDR3: TGTGCCAGCAGTTGGCCTAGCGGGAGCGGGACCTACAATGAGCAGTTCTTC. It encodes CASSWPSGSGTYNEQFF.

This clonotype has at least ten counts. The chain recombines TRBV12-3 or TRBV12-4 with TRBJ2-7; 14 nucleotides align to TRBD2. CDR3 length equals 18 residues. After removal of 6 bases from V and 4 bases from J, the junction contained 14 bases not matched to a gene. The DNA for the CDR3 is TGTGCCAGCAGCCCTTTTTCCGGGACTAGCGGGAGTTCATACGAGCAGTACTTC. As protein: CASSPFSGTSGSSYEQYF.

This clonotype was recorded at least ten times. The chain employs TRBV5-5 and TRBJ1-2; D might be TRBD1 (6 bases). The germline CDR1 and CDR2 sequences are SGHKS and YYEKEE (reference sequence). The CDR3 runs 13 residues. The V and J ends lost 1 base and 3 bases respectively, with 7 bases between them. In DNA, the CDR3 is TGTGCCAGCAGCTTGACAGGGTACTATGGCTACACCTTC. Translating it yields CASSLTGYYGYTF. The variable domain in full, with the rest retrieved from reference TRBV5-5 and TRBJ1-2, is DAGVTQSPTHLIKTRGQQVTLRCSPISGHKSVSWYQQVLGQGPQFIFQYYEKEERGRGNFPDRFSARQFPNYSSELNVNALLLGDSALYLCASSLTGYYGYTFGSGTRLTVV.

This clonotype occurred many times. The chain recombines TRBV4-1 with TRBJ1-1; a possible D gene is TRBD1 (5 bases). CDR3 length: 17 residues. V shed 0 bases and J shed 1 base, with 15 bases lying between them. The V gene's germline CDR1 is MGHRA and CDR2 YSYEKL. The CDR3 DNA reads as TGCGCCAGCAGCCAAGAGGGGGTGTTAGACGGGAACACTGAAGCTTTCTTT. This gives the protein CASSQEGVLDGNTEAFF.